Below, 19 T cell receptor beta chains from the same sample are listed, as sequenced in a study of blood T cell repertoires in COVID-19. Assay: immunoSEQ multiplex PCR; the TCRdb copy retains only in-frame clones and omits some. The sample lists about 95,000 clones, more than 75% occurring once. The specimen sequenced was peripheral blood. All receptors derive from a human donor in a cohort sampled during active COVID-19.

V and J are TRBV18 and TRBJ1-2, with 8 bases matching TRBD1. The CDR3 covers 13 residues. The J segment lost 5 bases and the V segment lost 2 bases, leaving 1 base of the junction unmatched. Germline CDR1 is KGHSH and CDR2 is LQKENI. The CDR3 sequence is CASSPDRGYGYTF. The CDR3 nucleotides are TGTGCCAGCTCACCAGACAGGGGTTATGGCTACACCTTC.

V and J are TRBV2 and TRBJ2-7, with TRBD1 matching over 8 bases. This CDR3 is 13 amino acids long. Trimming at V came to 5 bases and at J to 5 bases, leaving 5 bases not matched to a gene. Per the germline V gene, CDR1 is SNHLY and CDR2 is FYNNEI. The CDR3 loop is CASSLDRVNEQYF. The CDR3, as DNA: TGTGCCAGCAGTTTGGACAGGGTAAACGAGCAGTACTTC.

This clone was counted a single time. The chain joins TRBV12-3 or TRBV12-4 to TRBJ2-7; tentative D call: TRBD2 (5 bases). Trimming removed 6 bases at V and 2 bases at J, with 8 bases between. The CDR3 is 12 amino acids. The CDR3: CASSLEAYEQYF. In DNA, the CDR3 is TGTGCCAGCAGCCTGGAGGCCTACGAGCAGTACTTC.

The chain carries TRBV3-1 (or the pseudogene TRBV3-2) and TRBJ1-1; the match to TRBD1 covers 9 bases. Germline V gene data show CDR1 as LGHDT and CDR2 as YNNKEL (reference sequence). V shed 3 bases, J shed 4 bases, and the junction held 6 bases outside the gene matches. The CDR3 runs to 15 residues. CDR3 amino acids: CASSQTGGIGTEAFF. CDR3 coding DNA: TGTGCCAGCAGCCAGACAGGGGGAATCGGCACTGAAGCTTTCTTT.

This clone appeared a single time. V usage is TRBV6-5 and J usage is TRBJ1-1; D is possibly TRBD1 (5 bases). V dropped 5 bases and J dropped 8 bases, with 9 bases sitting between them. Germline V gives CDR1 MNHEY, CDR2 SVGAGI. This CDR3 comprises 11 residues. The CDR3 region has the DNA TGTGCCAGCAGTCGGCAGGGAGAAGCTTTCTTT. It translates to CASSRQGEAFF.

This chain links TRBV5-1 with TRBJ2-3, with 7 bases lining up with TRBD2. The trim removed 3 bases at V and 4 bases at J, leaving 8 bases unmatched. The CDR3 spans 15 residues. The germline V gene encodes CDR1 SGHRS and CDR2 YFSETQ. CDR3 protein: CASSSGGTGSDTQYF. The CDR3 DNA is TGCGCCAGCAGCTCCGGGGGGACCGGCTCAGATACGCAGTATTTT.

The chain uses TRBV21-1 and TRBJ1-5; TRBD1, the table's D call, was not compared with the DNA. TRBV21-1 is described as a pseudogene. CDR3 length: 15 amino acids. CDR3 amino acids: CASSKFGQNNQPQHF. The CDR3 region has the DNA TGTGCCAGCAGCAAGTTCGGACAGAACAATCAGCCCCAGCATTTT.

J is TRBJ2-3 and V is TRBV6-5, with 11 positions matching TRBD1. The CDR3 length is 15 residues. Germline CDR1 MNHEY, CDR2 SVGAGI. V trimming: 2 bases; J trimming: 6 bases; junction bases outside the gene matches: 4. CDR3 loop: CASSYDGTGGDTQYF. The DNA of the CDR3 is TGTGCCAGCAGTTACGATGGGACAGGGGGTGATACGCAGTATTTT.

The rearrangement links TRBV9 to TRBJ1-3; 7 positions match TRBD1. J was trimmed by 4 bases and V by 3 bases; bases with no gene match: 10. Germline CDR1 and CDR2: SGDLS and YYNGEE. The CDR3 loop spans 16 amino acids. CDR3 protein: CASSARDRGIGNTIYF. Here the CDR3 DNA reads TGTGCCAGCAGCGCCCGGGACAGAGGAATCGGAAACACCATATATTTT.

The CDR3 region has the DNA TGTGCCAGCAGCCCCCCCGGCGGTCAGCCCCAGCATTTT. It is translated as CASSPPGGQPQHF. The rearrangement uses TRBV12-3 or TRBV12-4 and TRBJ1-5; D ambiguous. This CDR3 spans 13 amino acids. V shed 6 bases and J shed 6 bases, with 12 bases lying between them.

A few counts support this clone. The CDR3 sequence: CASSKDRRNTEAFF. The CDR3, as DNA: TGTGCCAGCAGTAAGGACAGGAGGAACACTGAAGCTTTCTTT. The V call is TRBV2, the J call TRBJ1-1, with 7 bases that match TRBD1. The CDR3 is 14 residues long. Trimming at V came to 5 bases and at J to 1 base, leaving 4 bases not matched to a gene. Germline loops: CDR1 SNHLY, CDR2 FYNNEI.

A single count supports this clone. The rearrangement uses TRBV5-1 and TRBJ2-7, with D unresolved. Per germline, CDR1 SGHRS and CDR2 YFSETQ. Trimming took off 5 bases at V and 3 bases at J, with 9 bases between the two ends. The CDR3 sequence is 12 residues long. In nucleotides, the CDR3 is TGCGCCAGCAGGGCATCCAGCTACGAGCAGTACTTC. Its translation is CASRASSYEQYF.

The chain employs TRBV9 and TRBJ1-1; possible D gene TRBD1, 6 bases. Trimming cost V 3 bases and J 4 bases, with 10 bases left between them. Germline V gene data show CDR1 as SGDLS and CDR2 as YYNGEE. The CDR3 has 13 residues. The CDR3 loop is CASSAPGVTEAFF. DNA of the CDR3: TGTGCCAGCAGCGCACCAGGGGTCACTGAAGCTTTCTTT.

The V gene is TRBV14, the J gene TRBJ1-1; maybe TRBD1 (6 bases). Germline V CDR1 and CDR2: SGHDN, FVKESK. V lost 1 base and J lost 1, with 22 bases in between. The CDR3 has 19 residues. The CDR3 DNA reads as TGTGCCAGCAGCCAAGTAATGCTGGGCAGGGGTTGGGAGAACACTGAAGCTTTCTTT. Translation gives CASSQVMLGRGWENTEAFF.

This clone has at least ten counts. The chain recombines TRBV19 with TRBJ1-3, with D unresolved. The germline V and J ends were trimmed by 3 bases and 0 bases, with 3 bases remaining between them. The CDR3 contains 13 residues. The germline V gene has CDR1 LNHDA and CDR2 SQIVND (reference sequence). The CDR3: CASSISSGNTIYF. CDR3 in DNA: TGTGCCAGTAGTATTAGCTCTGGAAACACCATATATTTT.

This clone came up once. The chain links TRBV11-3 to TRBJ2-1; TRBD2 aligns across 12 bases. The CDR3 has 15 residues. Looked up from germline, CDR1 is SGHNT and CDR2 is YENEEA. Unmatched junction bases numbered 6, after V lost 5 bases and J lost 7 bases. As DNA, the CDR3 is TGTGCCAGCAGCCTCGGACTAGCGGGGTTTAATGAGCAGTTCTTC. It encodes CASSLGLAGFNEQFF.

The chain joins TRBV7-3 to TRBJ2-5; TRBD1 might be the D (5 bases). V lost 3 bases, J lost 2 bases, and 10 bases lay in between. CDR3 size: 14 residues. CDR1 is SGHTA and CDR2 is FQGTGA in the germline V gene. The CDR3 DNA is TGTGCCAGCAGCTTCGGTGGGGCGCAAGAGACCCAGTACTTC. Translated: CASSFGGAQETQYF.

This clone was seen only a few times. The gene calls are TRBV7-2 and TRBJ2-1, with D hard to call. The germline V and J ends were trimmed by 1 base and 6 bases, with 10 bases remaining between them. The germline V gene has CDR1 SGHTA and CDR2 FQGNSA. The CDR3 has 14 amino acids. The CDR3 region has the DNA TGTGCCAGCAGCTTAGGACTCCAAACCAATGAGCAGTTCTTC. It codes for CASSLGLQTNEQFF.

The chain recombines TRBV15 with TRBJ1-5, with 8 positions matching TRBD1. Germline CDR1 reads LNHNV; CDR2 reads YYDKDF (reference sequence). Germline trimming cut 1 base from V and 6 bases from J; bases unmatched to any gene: 8. The CDR3 is 16 amino acids. Written as DNA, the CDR3 is TGTGCCACCAGCAGAGTGGACAGGGAACCGGGTCAGCCCCAGCATTTT. This encodes CATSRVDREPGQPQHF.